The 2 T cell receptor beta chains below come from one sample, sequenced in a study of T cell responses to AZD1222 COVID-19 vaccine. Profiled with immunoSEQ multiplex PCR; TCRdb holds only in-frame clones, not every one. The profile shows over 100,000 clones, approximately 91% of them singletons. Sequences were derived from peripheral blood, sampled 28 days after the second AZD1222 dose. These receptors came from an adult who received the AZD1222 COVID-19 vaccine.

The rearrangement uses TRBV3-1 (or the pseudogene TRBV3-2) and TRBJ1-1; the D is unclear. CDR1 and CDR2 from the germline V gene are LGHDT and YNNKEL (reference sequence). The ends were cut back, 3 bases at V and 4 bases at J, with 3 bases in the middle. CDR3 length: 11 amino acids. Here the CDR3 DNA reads TGTGCCAGCAGCCATTCCACTGAAGCTTTCTTT. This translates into CASSHSTEAFF.

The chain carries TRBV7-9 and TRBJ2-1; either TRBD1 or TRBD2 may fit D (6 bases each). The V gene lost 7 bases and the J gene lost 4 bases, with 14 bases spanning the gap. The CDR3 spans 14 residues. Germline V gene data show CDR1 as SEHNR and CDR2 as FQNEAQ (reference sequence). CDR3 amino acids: CASTGLGGYNEQFF. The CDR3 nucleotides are TGTGCCAGCACGGGGCTAGGGGGGTACAATGAGCAGTTCTTC.